This TCR beta chain derives from a study of cytotoxic CD8 clonotypes in ibrutinib-treated CLL. Study-wide context: Following a median 12 months of treatment, with a range of 6 to 36, response samples were taken.

Remarks on this clone: Its antigen is not identified.

General observations from the study: Before falling back toward baseline at progression, clonality had risen at the time of ibrutinib response. Starting clonality was above that of age-matched healthy donors and tracked circulating CD8+ T-cell counts.

Sequencing sought depths of 1 in 200,000 to 1 in 1 million T cells. Profiled with immunoSEQ multiplex PCR; TCRdb holds only in-frame clones, not every one. Of 150,000 to 200,000 clones in the sample, 70% to 85% were seen once. This clonotype was obtained from a human donor with chronic lymphocytic leukemia. Here the sequenced sample was PBMCs, taken after 12 months of ibrutinib treatment.

CDR3 residues: CASSPNTEAFF. The CDR3 DNA reads TGTGCCAGCAGCCCCAACACTGAAGCTTTCTTT. V usage is TRBV9 and J usage is TRBJ1-1; no clear D gene. CDR3 length: 11 amino acids. Germline V gene data show CDR1 as SGDLS and CDR2 as YYNGEE. Between the trimmed V and J ends, which lost 4 bases and 2 bases, there was a span of 3 bases. Full variable domain (missing parts from reference TRBV9 and TRBJ1-1): DSGVTQTPKHLITATGQRVTLRCSPRSGDLSVYWYQQSLDQGLQFLIQYYNGEERAKGNILERFSAQQFPDLHSELNLSSLELGDSALYFCASSPNTEAFFGQGTRLTVV.